Below, 6 T cell receptor beta chains from the same sample are listed, as sequenced in a study of beta chain features in type 1 diabetes. General study results and limits: In all four CD4+ subsets, TCRB CDR3 length was significantly, moderately reduced in type 1 diabetes.

Which antigens these TCRs recognize remains unknown. Expressed TCRB transcripts were sequenced, since all the RNA that had been isolated was reverse transcribed. Clones were sequenced by immunoSEQ multiplex PCR, and TCRdb holds only the in-frame ones, with some missing. The sample includes hundreds of thousands of clones, about 15% of them seen just once. The sample was naive CD4+ T cells from blood. Receptor source: a man younger than 35 with type 1 diabetes.

The chain couples TRBV7-2 to TRBJ1-5, with no clear D. The CDR3 is made up of 14 amino acids. Germline CDR1 SGHTA, CDR2 FQGNSA. Trimming removed 1 base from V and 6 bases from J, with 10 bases in between. CDR3 sequence (DNA): TGTGCCAGCAGCTTAGTCCCGGGAGGTCAGCCCCAGCATTTT. Protein sequence: CASSLVPGGQPQHF.

The chain links TRBV30 to TRBJ1-2; D gene uncertain. V lost 0 bases, J lost 8 bases, and 13 bases lay in between. Germline V lookup: CDR1 GTSNPN, CDR2 SVGIG (reference sequence). The CDR3 has 13 residues. The DNA for the CDR3 is TGTGCCTGGAGTGTACAACCGGGATCCGGCTACACCTTC. Residues: CAWSVQPGSGYTF.

The chain is built from TRBV28 and TRBJ2-7; 8 bases are a match to TRBD1. Trimming cost V 5 bases and J 7 bases; bases outside gene matches: 7. Germline CDR1 MDHEN, CDR2 SYDVKM. The CDR3 length is 13 residues. CDR3 DNA: TGTGCCAGCAGTCCCCAGGGGGCAAGGGAGCAGTACTTC. Translating gives CASSPQGAREQYF.

The chain links TRBV7-2 to TRBJ2-7; D is unresolved. This CDR3 has 14 residues. V was cut by 6 bases and J by 6 bases, with 18 bases left in between. The germline V gene has CDR1 SGHTA and CDR2 FQGNSA. The CDR3 bases are TGTGCCAGCAGTCCAAATATCCCCCCGGGCGAGCAGTACTTC. This translates into CASSPNIPPGEQYF.

This clone has just a few counts. The chain recombines TRBV18 with TRBJ2-7; D may be TRBD2 (6 bases). CDR1 and CDR2 (germline): KGHSH, LQKENI. The CDR3 sequence is 18 residues long. Trimming left V 2 bases short and J 5 bases short, with 25 bases between. The CDR3 nucleotides are TGTGCCAGCTCACCAGTAGATGTTCAGGCAGGAGGGGTGAACGAGCAGTACTTC. Protein product: CASSPVDVQAGGVNEQYF.

The chain carries TRBV20-1 and TRBJ2-1; unclear D gene. This CDR3 has 11 amino acids. Germline-derived CDR1 and CDR2 are DFQATT and SNEGSKA (reference sequence). The V gene lost 0 bases and the J gene lost 9 bases, with 6 bases spanning the gap. The CDR3 here is CSARDGGEQFF. The CDR3 coding sequence is TGCAGTGCTAGAGATGGCGGTGAGCAGTTCTTC.